What follows is one T cell receptor beta chain and its context. These data come from a study of control samples from healthy donors and cancer patients. The data were produced by immunoSEQ multiplex PCR, yet TCRdb's version contains in-frame clones alone and is incomplete. The sample records about 180,000 clones, roughly nine tenths being singletons. CDR3 size: 11 residues. The V end lost 6 bases, the J end lost 3 bases, and 6 bases lay between the germline ends. J is TRBJ2-7 and V is TRBV12-3 or TRBV12-4; maybe TRBD2 (5 bases). This TCR was sampled from a man aged 25 to 45 in good health. Sequenced: blood. The CDR3: CASSRDYEQYF. The DNA of the CDR3 is TGTGCCAGCAGCCGGGACTACGAGCAGTACTTC.